These 10 T cell receptor beta chains were all obtained from the same sample, sequenced in a study of a mutant IDH1 vaccine in newly diagnosed glioma. The table came from immunoSEQ multiplex PCR; TCRdb's copy has only in-frame clones and leaves some out. The sample lists around 56,000 clones, around 82% occurring once. Their cognate antigens are unknown. Time point of the sample: week 5, during vaccination. A single vaccine dose contained 300 ug of mutant IDH1 20-mer peptide, and topical imiquimod was used with it. The source material was PBMCs, sampled from a glioma patient whose treatment included an IDH1 peptide vaccine. The source of these receptors is a woman under 30 with glioma. Some clones in this sample may be carry-over from other donors' samples.

The table lists this clone with a count of one. J is TRBJ2-7 and V is TRBV5-1; TRBD1 is a possible D gene (6 bases). In germline, CDR1 is SGHRS, CDR2 YFSETQ. The V and J ends lost 4 bases and 4 bases respectively, with 9 bases between them. This CDR3 spans 12 amino acids. The CDR3 is CASSPTGYEQYF. For the CDR3, the DNA is TGCGCCAGCAGCCCGACAGGATACGAGCAGTACTTC.

The V gene is TRBV29-1, the J gene TRBJ1-1, with D possibly being TRBD1 (6 bases). Trimming shortened V by 4 bases and J by 0 bases, and 9 bases separated the two germline ends. This CDR3 has 13 residues. Looked up from germline, CDR1 is SQVTM and CDR2 is ANQGSEA. For the CDR3, the DNA is TGCAGCGTTGGACAGGTATTGAACACTGAAGCTTTCTTT. It codes for CSVGQVLNTEAFF.

The rearrangement uses TRBV27 and TRBJ1-2; tentative D call: TRBD1 (5 bases). The germline gives CDR1 MNHEY, CDR2 SMNVEV (reference sequence). The V end lost 0 bases, the J end lost 7 bases, and 12 bases lay between the germline ends. This CDR3 region has 14 residues. CDR3 coding DNA: TGTGCCAGCAGTTTATCCTGGGGGAAGGGTGGCTACACCTTC. Protein: CASSLSWGKGGYTF.

The chain couples TRBV7-9 to TRBJ1-1; no definite D call. Germline V CDR1 and CDR2: SEHNR, FQNEAQ (reference sequence). This CDR3 region has 14 residues. Trimming cost V 3 bases and J 2 bases, with 10 bases left between them. CDR3: CASSLGGVNTEAFF. The CDR3 DNA follows: TGTGCCAGCAGCTTGGGTGGGGTAAACACTGAAGCTTTCTTT.

The chain couples TRBV30 to TRBJ1-1; D unclear. CDR1 GTSNPN and CDR2 SVGIG come from the germline V gene (reference sequence). CDR3 length: 13 residues. V was trimmed by 0 bases and J by 4 bases, leaving 9 bases between them. The DNA of the CDR3 is TGTGCCTGGAGTGTAGGAGGGATCACTGAAGCTTTCTTT. Translation gives CAWSVGGITEAFF.

This CDR3 reads CASSQTGTTYEQYF. The CDR3 nucleotides read TGCGCCAGCAGCCAAACCGGGACTACCTACGAGCAGTACTTC. J is TRBJ2-7 and V is TRBV4-1, with 7 bases aligning to TRBD2. Germline V CDR1 and CDR2: MGHRA, YSYEKL. Germline trimming cut 2 bases from V and 2 bases from J; bases unmatched to any gene: 3. The CDR3 length is 14 residues.

The chain combines TRBV27 with TRBJ2-7; 8 bases agree with TRBD1. V trimming: 5 bases; J trimming: 4 bases; junction bases outside the gene matches: 4. The CDR3 has 13 residues. Germline CDR1 and CDR2: MNHEY and SMNVEV (reference sequence). In DNA form, the CDR3 reads TGTGCCAGCAGTCAAGACAGGGGATACGAGCAGTACTTC. This gives the protein CASSQDRGYEQYF.

The CDR3 reads CASSWRLAAYNEQFF. The DNA of the CDR3 is TGCGCCAGCAGCTGGCGACTAGCTGCCTACAATGAGCAGTTCTTC. This chain uses TRBV5-1 with TRBJ2-1; 7 bases match TRBD2. This CDR3 region has 15 residues. V gave up 3 bases and J gave up 2 bases; unmatched junction bases: 5. Per the germline V gene, CDR1 is SGHRS and CDR2 is YFSETQ.

The chain employs TRBV10-3 and TRBJ2-5; a possible D gene is TRBD1 (6 bases). V dropped 10 bases and J dropped 4 bases, with 22 bases sitting between them. The CDR3 is made up of 15 amino acids. Germline values: CDR1 ENHRY, CDR2 SYGVKD. CDR3 bases: TGTGCCACGGTAGGGGGAAGCAGACAAGGAGAGACCCAGTACTTC. It codes for CATVGGSRQGETQYF.

The chain has TRBV7-6 and TRBJ1-3; no reliable D call. Germline CDR1 and CDR2: SGHVS and FNYEAQ. The CDR3 runs to 16 residues. V gave up 1 base and J gave up 4 bases, with 14 bases separating them. CDR3 nucleotides: TGTGCCAGCAGCTTAGGATTCCCGGGAGGAGGAAACACCATATATTTT. It specifies CASSLGFPGGGNTIYF.